In its sample, the clone carrying this T cell receptor (beta chain) was seen once. Clones were sequenced by immunoSEQ multiplex PCR, and TCRdb holds only the in-frame ones, with some missing. The sample consists of hundreds of thousands of clones, more than 75% of them appearing once. CDR1 is LNHDA and CDR2 is SQIVND in the germline V gene (reference sequence). Trimming shortened V by 0 bases and J by 8 bases, and 17 bases separated the two germline ends. The CDR3 sequence is 16 residues long. The entry originates in a study of shared T cell receptors in the human thymus. These data also formed part of another study, on human thymus T cells. That paper states: The thymus tissue came from resections taken during corrective heart surgery. Use of V and J genes seemed skewed within the thymic and blood repertoires. Related studies found that unrelated individuals share highly overlapping thymic repertoires.

Material: thymocytes. V is TRBV19 and J is TRBJ2-1, with D perhaps matching TRBD2 (5 bases). The source of this sequence is a boy under three years old with a congenital heart defect. CDR3 DNA: TGTGCCAGTAGTATAGATGAGCGGAGGCGGCTCGATGAGCAGTTCTTC. This translates into CASSIDERRRLDEQFF. Supplemented by reference TRBV19 and TRBJ2-1, the full variable domain reads DGGITQSPKYLFRKEGQNVTLSCEQNLNHDAMYWYRQDPGQGLRLIYYSQIVNDFQKGDIAEGYSVSREKKESFPLTVTSAQKNPTAFYLCASSIDERRRLDEQFFGPGTRLTVL.